The text below deals with one T cell receptor (beta chain). Antigen specificity is unknown. At one of its ends the junction is not consistent with the germline gene, which may arise from a read error. The source of the sample is a study of Graves' ophthalmopathy and Graves' hyperthyroidism. Study-wide context: Where ophthalmopathy was absent within 18 months of follow-up, hyperthyroidism was stable.

Regarding the study as a whole: Blood also contained most of the expanded thyroid clonotypes above 0.001 frequency. With around 88% sensitivity and around 80% specificity, a 13-signature model separated ophthalmopathy from stable hyperthyroidism.

For repertoire sequencing, the TCR beta CDR3 regions were amplified from RNA transcripts. HTBI primers were used in a first-round RT-PCR, which preceded a second-round multiplex PCR. TCRdb processed the multiplex PCR reads anew with MiXCR; each CDR3 protein has one entry. The sample lists around 1,000,000 distinct CDR3 sequences, about 38% occurring once. Uncontrolled infections, pregnancy, lactation or other autoimmune diseases led to patient exclusion. CDR3 length: 15 amino acids. From germline, CDR1 is SGHRS and CDR2 YFSETQ. The TCR comes from an adult man with Graves' hyperthyroidism. The chain combines TRBV5-1 with TRBJ1-2, with D tentatively TRBD1 (6 bases). The sample comprised peripheral blood or thyroid tissue (not recorded which). CDR3 coding DNA: TGTGCCAGCAGCGTAGGGTCAGGGGAAGTCTATGGCTACACCTTC. Translated: CASSVGSGEVYGYTF.